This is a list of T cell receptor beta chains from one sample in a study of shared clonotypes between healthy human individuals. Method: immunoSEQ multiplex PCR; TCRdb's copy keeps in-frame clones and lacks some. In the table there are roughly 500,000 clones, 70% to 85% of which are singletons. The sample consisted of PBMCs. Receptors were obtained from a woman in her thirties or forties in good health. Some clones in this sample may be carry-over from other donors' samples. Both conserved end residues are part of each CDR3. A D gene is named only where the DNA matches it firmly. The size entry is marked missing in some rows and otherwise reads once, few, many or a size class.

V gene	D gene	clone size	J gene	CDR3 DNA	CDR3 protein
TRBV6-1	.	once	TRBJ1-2	TGTGCCAGCAGCCCAGCGGGTAACTATGGCTACACCTTC	CASSPAGNYGYTF
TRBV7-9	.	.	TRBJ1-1	TGTGCCAGCAGCTTAGGGGGACCTGAAGCTTTCTTT	CASSLGGPEAFF
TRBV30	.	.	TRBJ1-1	TGTGCCTGGAGTGTACTGAAGGACCTGAACACTGAAGCTTTCTTT	CAWSVLKDLNTEAFF
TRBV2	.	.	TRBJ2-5	TGTGCCAGCAGCCGGGAGAGCCAAGAGACCCAGTACTTC	CASSRESQETQYF
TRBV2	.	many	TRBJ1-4	TGTGCCAGCAGAACAGGCAGGGATTATGAAAAACTGTTTTTT	CASRTGRDYEKLFF
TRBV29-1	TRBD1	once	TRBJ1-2	TGCAGCGTTGCCGTGACAGGGGGCGATGGCTACACCTTC	CSVAVTGGDGYTF
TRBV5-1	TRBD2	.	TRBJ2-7	TGCGCCAGCAGCCTGAACCTAGCGGGATCCTACGAGCAGTACTTC	CASSLNLAGSYEQYF
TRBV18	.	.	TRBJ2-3	TGTGCCAGCTCACCAGGACAAGAGGGTACGCAGTATTTT	CASSPGQEGTQYF
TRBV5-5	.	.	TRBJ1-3	TGTGCCAGCAGATATAATGCGGACTCTGGAAACACCATATATTTT	CASRYNADSGNTIYF
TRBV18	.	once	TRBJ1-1	TGTGCCAGCTCACCGGACCGAGGGGACACTGAAGCTTTCTTT	CASSPDRGDTEAFF
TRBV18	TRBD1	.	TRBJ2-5	TGTGCCAGCTCACTACAGGGGGCCAGGGAGACCCAGTACTTC	CASSLQGARETQYF
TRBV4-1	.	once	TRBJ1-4	TGCGCCAGCAGCCAAGTTACATACAGCGGGAGTCACGAAAAACTGTTTTTT	CASSQVTYSGSHEKLFF
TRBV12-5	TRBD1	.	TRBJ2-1	TGTGCTAGTGGCCCTTCCACAGGGGTTTTGCAGTTCTTC	CASGPSTGVLQFF
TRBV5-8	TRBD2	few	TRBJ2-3	TGTGCCAGCAGGACTAGCGGAGTCACAGATACGCAGTATTTT	CASRTSGVTDTQYF
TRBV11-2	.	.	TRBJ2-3	TGTGCCAGCAGCTCAGAGCGGCTATATGGTACGCAGTATTTT	CASSSERLYGTQYF
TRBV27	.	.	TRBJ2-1	TGTGCCAGCAGTGACGGGTCCTCCTACAATGAGCAGTTCTTC	CASSDGSSYNEQFF
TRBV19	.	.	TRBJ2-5	TGTGCCAGTAGTAACACAGGGCGGGTGGAGACCCAGTACTTC	CASSNTGRVETQYF
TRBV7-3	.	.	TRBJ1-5	TGTGCCAGCAGCGCCCAGGAGCCCCAGCATTTT	CASSAQEPQHF
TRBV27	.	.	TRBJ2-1	TGTGCCAGCAGTTACCCTGCCTCCAATGAGCAGTTCTTC	CASSYPASNEQFF
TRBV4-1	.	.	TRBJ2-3	TGCGCCAGCAGCCAAGAGTGGAACACAGATACGCAGTATTTT	CASSQEWNTDTQYF